One sample yielded the 29 T cell receptor beta chains listed below, sequenced in a study of T cell responses to AZD1222 COVID-19 vaccine. Assay: immunoSEQ multiplex PCR; the TCRdb copy retains only in-frame clones and omits some. The sample has more than 150,000 clones; 85% to 95% are singletons. This specimen was peripheral blood, taken on day 0 of AZD1222 vaccination. The receptors were gathered from an adult in good health.

This sequence joins TRBV3-1 (or the pseudogene TRBV3-2) and TRBJ2-1; 7 nucleotides align to TRBD1. There are 14 residues in the CDR3. The V gene's germline CDR1 is LGHDT and CDR2 YNNKEL (reference sequence). Losses at the gene ends were 4 bases for V and 4 bases for J; bases not matched to a gene: 4. CDR3 DNA: TGTGCCAGCAGCCTAGGGGGCCTATACAATGAGCAGTTCTTC. It is translated as CASSLGGLYNEQFF.

The V and J genes are TRBV5-1 and TRBJ1-2; no firm D call. V gave up 4 bases and J gave up 6 bases, with 13 bases separating them. The CDR3 is 13 residues long. In germline, CDR1 is SGHRS, CDR2 YFSETQ. CDR3 in DNA: TGCGCCAGCAGCCCCACCGGGCTGGATGGCTACACCTTC. This codes for CASSPTGLDGYTF.

The chain joins TRBV9 to TRBJ2-3; TRBD1 is a possible D gene (7 bases). The CDR3 is 18 residues long. Looked up from germline, CDR1 is SGDLS and CDR2 is YYNGEE. Trimming took 0 bases from V and 2 from J, leaving 19 bases between them. CDR3 DNA: TGTGCCAGCAGCGTAGAGGGGGCCGGGACTTATCACACAGATACGCAGTATTTT. This gives the protein CASSVEGAGTYHTDTQYF.

The chain recombines TRBV14 with TRBJ1-1; a possible D gene is TRBD1 (5 bases). Looked up from germline, CDR1 is SGHDN and CDR2 is FVKESK. V lost 4 bases and J lost 6, with 15 bases in between. The CDR3 is made up of 14 amino acids. The CDR3 nucleotides are TGTGCCAGCAGCCCCCGGACGGGGCGGGCTGAAGCTTTCTTT. It is translated as CASSPRTGRAEAFF.

The gene calls are TRBV5-1 and TRBJ2-7, with 11 bases that match TRBD2. V gave up 4 bases and J gave up 7 bases; unmatched junction bases: 19. The germline V gene encodes CDR1 SGHRS and CDR2 YFSETQ. This CDR3 spans 18 amino acids. For the CDR3, the DNA is TGCGCCAGCAGCCGGGGACTAGCGGAGTTTACTGGGTTGCGGGAGCAGTACTTC. It translates to CASSRGLAEFTGLREQYF.

J is TRBJ1-1 and V is TRBV19, with D hard to call. The CDR3 sequence is 13 residues long. Germline values: CDR1 LNHDA, CDR2 SQIVND (reference sequence). The ends were cut back, 7 bases at V and 6 bases at J, with 15 bases in the middle. This CDR3 is CASTPEGGAEAFF. The DNA for the CDR3 is TGTGCCAGTACCCCCGAGGGCGGGGCTGAAGCTTTCTTT. Filled out from reference TRBV19 and TRBJ1-1, the complete variable domain reads DGGITQSPKYLFRKEGQNVTLSCEQNLNHDAMYWYRQDPGQGLRLIYYSQIVNDFQKGDIAEGYSVSREKKESFPLTVTSAQKNPTAFYLCASTPEGGAEAFFGQGTRLTVV.

The chain links TRBV7-2 to TRBJ1-3; TRBD1 is a possible D gene (6 bases). The CDR3 is 15 amino acids. V lost 5 bases and J lost 0, with 11 bases in between. Germline V lookup: CDR1 SGHTA, CDR2 FQGNSA. The CDR3 loop reads CASSQDRGSGNTIYF. CDR3 sequence (DNA): TGTGCCAGCAGCCAGGACAGAGGCTCTGGAAACACCATATATTTT. Full variable domain (rest looked up from reference TRBV7-2 and TRBJ1-3): GAGVSQSPSNKVTEKGKDVELRCDPISGHTALYWYRQSLGQGLEFLIYFQGNSAPDKSGLPSDRFSAERTGGSVSTLTIQRTQQEDSAVYLCASSQDRGSGNTIYFGEGSWLTVV.

The rearrangement joins TRBV28 to TRBJ1-2, with a weak D call TRBD1 (6 bases). The CDR3 runs to 13 residues. V shed 8 bases and J shed 4 bases, with 14 bases lying between them. Per germline, CDR1 MDHEN and CDR2 SYDVKM. CDR3 amino acids: CASEVGGGYGYTF. CDR3 coding DNA: TGTGCCAGCGAAGTAGGGGGAGGCTATGGCTACACCTTC.

This sequence joins TRBV5-1 and TRBJ2-2; D gene unclear. Trimming removed 4 bases at V and 6 bases at J, with 13 bases between. The CDR3 covers 14 residues. The germline V gene has CDR1 SGHRS and CDR2 YFSETQ. CDR3 residues: CASSPRQYSGELFF. CDR3 sequence (DNA): TGCGCCAGCAGCCCTAGGCAGTACTCCGGGGAGCTGTTTTTT.

The chain carries TRBV5-5 and TRBJ1-2, with D possibly matching TRBD1 (6 bases). The V gene's germline CDR1 is SGHKS and CDR2 YYEKEE (reference sequence). This CDR3 is built from 12 residues. V dropped 1 base and J dropped 8 bases, with 9 bases sitting between them. DNA for the CDR3: TGTGCCAGCAGCTTGCACAGGGAAGGCTACACCTTC. It translates to CASSLHREGYTF.

This rearrangement joins TRBV15 to TRBJ2-1, with TRBD2 matching 8 bases. There are 17 residues in the CDR3. Per the germline V gene, CDR1 is LNHNV and CDR2 is YYDKDF (reference sequence). V lost 5 bases to trimming and J lost 6 bases; unmatched junction nucleotides: 15. For the CDR3, the DNA is TGTGCCACCAGCCCACCCCCCGCACTAGCGGTCCTCAATGAGCAGTTCTTC. Encoded protein: CATSPPPALAVLNEQFF.

For the CDR3, the DNA is TGTGCCAGCTCACCAGCTGTTTCGGCAGTTGCTACCAACACTGAAGCTTTCTTT. Its translation: CASSPAVSAVATNTEAFF. The chain couples TRBV18 to TRBJ1-1, with D hard to call. The CDR3 consists of 18 residues. The ends were cut back, 2 bases at V and 2 bases at J, with 21 bases in the middle. Germline CDR1 reads KGHSH; CDR2 reads LQKENI. The complete variable domain, with remaining parts taken from reference TRBV18 and TRBJ1-1, reads NAGVMQNPRHLVRRRGQEARLRCSPMKGHSHVYWYRQLPEEGLKFMVYLQKENIIDESGMPKERFSAEFPKEGPSILRIQQVVRGDSAAYFCASSPAVSAVATNTEAFFGQGTRLTVV.

The genes are TRBV9 and TRBJ2-1; TRBD2 matches 12 bases. Germline values: CDR1 SGDLS, CDR2 YYNGEE. The CDR3 loop spans 17 amino acids. J gave up 0 bases and V 4 bases, and 5 bases lay outside the gene matches. CDR3 sequence: CASSSRTSGDSYNEQFF. CDR3 sequence (DNA): TGTGCCAGCAGCTCACGGACTAGCGGGGACTCCTACAATGAGCAGTTCTTC.

The genes are TRBV4-1 and TRBJ2-7, with a tentative D call TRBD2 (6 bases). The CDR3 is 15 residues long. Trimming pared 0 bases from V and 3 bases from J, leaving 12 bases between. CDR1 is MGHRA, CDR2 YSYEKL, per germline. This CDR3 is CASSQDLGTYYEQYF. Written as DNA, the CDR3 is TGCGCCAGCAGCCAAGATTTAGGGACTTACTACGAGCAGTACTTC.

This chain uses TRBV7-8 with TRBJ1-4; 8 nucleotides match TRBD1. V trimming: 1 base; J trimming: 4 bases; junction bases outside the gene matches: 5. Germline V CDR1 and CDR2: SGHVS, FQNEAQ. The CDR3 runs to 16 residues. The CDR3 sequence: CASSLGRGRVNEKLFF. The CDR3 bases are TGTGCCAGCAGCTTAGGCAGGGGGCGAGTTAATGAAAAACTGTTTTTT. Full variable domain (missing parts from reference TRBV7-8 and TRBJ1-4): GAGVSQSPRYKVAKRGQDVALRCDPISGHVSLFWYQQALGQGPEFLTYFQNEAQLDKSGLPSDRFFAERPEGSVSTLKIQRTQQEDSAVYLCASSLGRGRVNEKLFFGSGTQLSVL.

The chain has TRBV19 and TRBJ1-1; D perhaps matches TRBD1 (5 bases). This CDR3 is 15 amino acids long. The ends were cut back, 3 bases at V and 6 bases at J, with 17 bases in the middle. Germline values: CDR1 LNHDA, CDR2 SQIVND (reference sequence). Here the CDR3 DNA reads TGTGCCAGTAGTATTGGGGCAGGCCAGATGTCTGAAGCTTTCTTT. Translated: CASSIGAGQMSEAFF.

V gene TRBV11-2 combines with J gene TRBJ2-7, with D possibly matching TRBD1 (6 bases). CDR1 SGHAT and CDR2 FQNNGV come from the germline V gene. V was cut by 4 bases and J by 4 bases, with 11 bases left in between. CDR3 length equals 13 residues. The CDR3 spells CASSSVGAYEQYV. The DNA of the CDR3 is TGTGCCAGCAGCTCAGTGGGGGCTTACGAGCAGTACGTC.

The gene calls are TRBV30 and TRBJ1-4; D is ambiguous. CDR1 and CDR2 (germline): GTSNPN, SVGIG (reference sequence). Trimming cost V 0 bases and J 7 bases, with 9 bases left between them. The CDR3 has 13 amino acids. The DNA of the CDR3 is TGTGCCTGGAGTGTAGTACCTGGTGAAAAACTGTTTTTT. Translated, it gives CAWSVVPGEKLFF.

Here the CDR3 reads CASTEGLRSSYNEQFF. The CDR3 DNA sequence: TGTGCCAGCACCGAGGGCCTTAGGAGCTCCTACAATGAGCAGTTCTTC. The chain recombines TRBV5-5 with TRBJ2-1; a possible D gene is TRBD2 (5 bases). The V and J ends lost 6 bases and 0 bases respectively, with 16 bases between them. CDR3 size: 16 residues. CDR1 and CDR2 (germline): SGHKS, YYEKEE (reference sequence).

V and J are TRBV4-1 and TRBJ1-4; possibly TRBD1 for D (5 bases). This CDR3 is 16 amino acids long. Trimming took 5 bases from V and 8 from J, leaving 21 bases between them. Germline V CDR1 and CDR2: MGHRA, YSYEKL. The CDR3 DNA reads as TGCGCCAGCAGCTCGTGGACGGCAGGGAGACGGGAAAAACTGTTTTTT. As protein: CASSSWTAGRREKLFF.

This chain connects TRBV6-4 to TRBJ1-3; no clear D gene. With 0 bases removed from V and 0 bases from J, the gap between germline ends came to 12 bases. CDR3 length: 17 amino acids. Germline V CDR1 and CDR2: MRHNA, SNTAGT. The CDR3 coding sequence is TGTGCCAGCAGTGACTCTGAAATTGAGATCTCTGGAAACACCATATATTTT. Protein product: CASSDSEIEISGNTIYF.

J is TRBJ2-7 and V is TRBV4-1; 9 nucleotides line up with TRBD1. V lost 4 bases, J lost 3 bases, and 1 base stayed unmatched. Germline lookup yields CDR1 MGHRA and CDR2 YSYEKL. This CDR3 is built from 13 residues. This chain's CDR3 is CASSLGQGYEQYF. CDR3 nucleotide sequence: TGCGCCAGCAGCCTGGGACAGGGCTACGAGCAGTACTTC.

DNA for the CDR3: TGTGCCAGTAGTGACCCCAGAGGACAGGGAGTGGGTGGCTACACCTTC. Residues: CASSDPRGQGVGGYTF. The genes are TRBV19 and TRBJ1-2, with 8 positions matching TRBD1. The CDR3 contains 16 residues. Trimming cost V 5 bases and J 7 bases; bases outside gene matches: 15. The germline V gene has CDR1 LNHDA and CDR2 SQIVND (reference sequence).

The sample holds one count of this clone. The J gene is TRBJ1-2, the V gene TRBV2; the D gene is possibly TRBD1 (6 bases). Germline values: CDR1 SNHLY, CDR2 FYNNEI. CDR3 length: 15 amino acids. V dropped 0 bases and J dropped 6 bases, with 14 bases sitting between them. In DNA, the CDR3 is TGTGCCAGCAGTGAAGCGAGCAGGGGAGGCAATGGCTACACCTTC. Its protein product is CASSEASRGGNGYTF.

The genes are TRBV30 and TRBJ1-4, with D uncertain. This CDR3 has 17 residues. CDR1 and CDR2 from the germline V gene are GTSNPN and SVGIG (reference sequence). Trimming took 2 bases from V and 8 from J, leaving 24 bases between them. CDR3 protein: CAWSPGPSRAGWEKLFF. CDR3 sequence (DNA): TGTGCCTGGAGTCCCGGACCCAGCCGGGCTGGCTGGGAAAAACTGTTTTTT.

The chain carries TRBV3-1 (or the pseudogene TRBV3-2) and TRBJ1-4, with unresolved D. The CDR3 runs 16 residues. Trimming left V 5 bases short and J 0 bases short, with 13 bases between. Per the germline V gene, CDR1 is LGHDT and CDR2 is YNNKEL (reference sequence). CDR3 bases: TGTGCCAGCAGCGACTCAAAGAGTGCAACTAATGAAAAACTGTTTTTT. This sequence encodes CASSDSKSATNEKLFF.

The CDR3 nucleotides read TGTGCCACCAGCAGAGATACGGGAAAGACCCAGTACTTC. Its translation is CATSRDTGKTQYF. V usage is TRBV15 and J usage is TRBJ2-5; tentative D call: TRBD2 (5 bases). V shed 0 bases and J shed 6 bases, with 8 bases lying between them. The V gene's germline CDR1 is LNHNV and CDR2 YYDKDF (reference sequence). The CDR3 runs to 13 residues. Filled out from reference TRBV15 and TRBJ2-5, the complete variable domain reads DAMVIQNPRYQVTQFGKPVTLSCSQTLNHNVMYWYQQKSSQAPKLLFHYYDKDFNNEADTPDNFQSRRPNTSFCFLDIRSPGLGDTAMYLCATSRDTGKTQYFGPGTRLLVL.

This clone was recorded once. The rearrangement links TRBV11-3 to TRBJ1-1, with D maybe TRBD1 (6 bases). The CDR3 contains 13 residues. Germline V gives CDR1 SGHNT, CDR2 YENEEA. V was pared by 5 bases and J by 4 bases, with 11 bases between. In DNA form, the CDR3 reads TGTGCCAGCAGCCTCTTAGGGGGCACTGAAGCTTTCTTT. Translating gives CASSLLGGTEAFF.

This chain uses TRBV23-1 with TRBJ2-3, with 8 bases identical to TRBD2. TRBV23-1 is an ORF, and what it does is uncertain. J was trimmed by 2 bases and V by 2 bases; bases with no gene match: 6. CDR3 size: 16 residues. CDR3 sequence: CASSQGPGRDTDTQYF. The DNA for the CDR3 is TGCGCCAGCAGTCAAGGTCCCGGGAGGGACACAGATACGCAGTATTTT.